This T cell receptor beta chain comes out of a study of HIV-infected children after antiretroviral therapy interruption. Overall study: Most children had recorded EBV and CMV exposure. Weeks 0, 48 and 150 were sampled under continuous treatment.

The sample holds many counts of this clonotype. Its specificity is unknown. Study-level points and caveats: By the end of treatment interruption, naive CD4+ clonality (Gini) increased. Naive CD4+ CDR3 sharing between time points fell after interruption began.

Unique molecular identifiers were included in an RNA-based 3' RACE TCR library. From the 3' RACE reads, TCRdb called clonotypes with MiXCR, one entry per CDR3 protein. The sample records about 89,000 distinct CDR3 sequences, less than 7% being singletons. Per germline, CDR1 SGHTA and CDR2 FQGNSA. V was pared by 3 bases and J by 6 bases, with 10 bases between. The CDR3 consists of 13 residues. Treatment meaning: PENTA 11 planned treatment interruption arm or continuous ART arm. Sequenced here: CD45RA+ CD4+ T cells from PBMCs, pooled from several time points, sampled from a donor given antiretroviral therapy, either interrupted or continuous. Indicated subset: naive CD4+ CD45RA+ CD45RO- T cells. The source is a pool of human donors with HIV. This rearrangement joins TRBV7-2 to TRBJ2-3; D remains unclear. This CDR3 is CASSLSAPDTQYF. The CDR3 DNA reads TGTGCCAGCAGCTTGTCGGCGCCGGATACGCAGTATTTT.